The 2 T cell receptor beta chains given below trace back to one sample, sequenced in a study of cytomegalovirus exposure and HLA in healthy donors. Both 60 Vbeta primers and 13 Jbeta primers went into the PCR. Assay: immunoSEQ multiplex PCR; the TCRdb copy retains only in-frame clones and omits some. Of about 150,000 clones in the sample, about 60% were seen once. Sequenced material: PBMCs. These receptor sequences come from a woman in her sixties in good health and CMV-seropositive.

This clone came up a few times. The rearrangement uses TRBV2 and TRBJ1-1, with TRBD1 matching 7 bases. From germline, CDR1 is SNHLY and CDR2 FYNNEI. V trimming: 7 bases; J trimming: 5 bases; junction bases outside the gene matches: 16. This CDR3 spans 16 amino acids. CDR3 sequence: CASTWARDSGGTEAFF. In DNA, the CDR3 is TGTGCCAGCACTTGGGCCAGGGACAGTGGGGGGACTGAAGCTTTCTTT.

This clone was recorded only once. The chain recombines TRBV30 with TRBJ2-5; TRBD2 might be the D (6 bases). Germline V lookup: CDR1 GTSNPN, CDR2 SVGIG (reference sequence). Between the trimmed V and J ends, which lost 4 bases and 2 bases, there was a span of 17 bases. This CDR3 has 15 amino acids. The CDR3 loop reads CAWNAGGPGQETQYF. In DNA, the CDR3 is TGTGCCTGGAACGCAGGAGGGCCGGGGCAAGAGACCCAGTACTTC.